This T cell receptor beta chain was found in a study of cytomegalovirus exposure and HLA in healthy donors. At the level of the study: The 120 or so validation repertoires matched the 666 first-cohort repertoires in platform, a later analysis reported.

The data were produced by immunoSEQ multiplex PCR, yet TCRdb's version contains in-frame clones alone and is incomplete. The sample consists of tens of thousands of clones, just under 95% of them appearing once. V was trimmed by 0 bases and J by 8 bases, leaving 8 bases between them. The length of the CDR3 is 12 residues. The germline V gene encodes CDR1 GTSNPN and CDR2 SVGIG (reference sequence). General study findings and limits: Reported results showed that the classifier diagnosed cytomegalovirus status with high specificity and sensitivity. The study listed 164 cytomegalovirus-associated TCR beta chains. In the 95 to 150 validation repertoires, more than 85% of cluster scores exceeded 0, per a later analysis.

Comments on this clone: Its antigen is not identified.

The sequence was obtained from a young man in good health and CMV-seronegative. Sequenced material: PBMCs. The V and J genes are TRBV30 and TRBJ2-1; D is uncertain. The CDR3 sequence is CAWSVRSDEQFF. For the CDR3, the DNA is TGTGCCTGGAGTGTACGAAGCGATGAGCAGTTCTTC.